The 12 T cell receptor beta chains given below trace back to one sample, sequenced in a study of identical twins. Each CDR3 protein is one row after TCRdb ran MiXCR on the 5' RACE reads. The sample contains over 550,000 distinct CDR3 sequences, just over 7% of which appear only once. These sequences were also reported in another study, on yellow fever vaccine responses in identical twins.

Sequences were obtained from PBMCs. These receptors were taken from a woman in her late teens or twenties in good health.

This clonotype was seen at least ten times. This sequence joins TRBV5-1 and TRBJ2-2, with a tentative D call TRBD2 (6 bases). The germline gives CDR1 SGHRS, CDR2 YFSETQ. With 6 bases removed from V and 2 bases from J, the gap between germline ends came to 17 bases. The CDR3 extends over 16 amino acids. CDR3 in DNA: TGCGCCAGCAACCCTGGGGGGAGCTCCAACACCGGGGAGCTGTTTTTT. Protein: CASNPGGSSNTGELFF. Full variable domain (remainder filled in from reference TRBV5-1 and TRBJ2-2): KAGVTQTPRYLIKTRGQQVTLSCSPISGHRSVSWYQQTPGQGLQFLFEYFSETQRNKGNFPGRFSGRQFSNSRSEMNVSTLELGDSALYLCASNPGGSSNTGELFFGEGSRLTVL.

The sample holds one count of this clonotype. The genes are TRBV20-1 and TRBJ1-1; tentatively, D is TRBD1 (5 bases). The CDR3 loop spans 14 amino acids. With 1 base removed from V and 10 bases from J, the gap between germline ends came to 19 bases. The germline V gene encodes CDR1 DFQATT and CDR2 SNEGSKA (reference sequence). As DNA, the CDR3 is TGCAGTGCTAGAGCGGGTTCGACAGTCGCTGGAGCTTTCTTT. Amino acids: CSARAGSTVAGAFF.

The CDR3 is CAFSFVLAGATNTGELFF. The CDR3 DNA is TGTGCCTTCAGTTTCGTATTAGCGGGGGCCACGAACACCGGGGAGCTGTTTTTT. The V call is TRBV12-3 or TRBV12-4, the J call TRBJ2-2, with 9 bases identical to TRBD2. The V gene end was trimmed by 11 bases and the J gene end by 0 bases; junction bases not matched to a gene: 16. The CDR3 spans 18 residues.

This CDR3 is CASSIVQRRDEQFF. The CDR3 coding sequence is TGTGCCAGTAGTATAGTCCAACGGCGGGATGAGCAGTTCTTC. The chain couples TRBV19 to TRBJ2-1; a weak D match, TRBD2 (5 bases). In germline, CDR1 is LNHDA, CDR2 SQIVND (reference sequence). V lost 1 base, J lost 8 bases, and 12 bases lay in between. The CDR3 loop spans 14 amino acids.

This clonotype was picked up a small number of times. The chain recombines TRBV3-1 with TRBJ2-7, with 7 bases fitting TRBD2. Trimming at V came to 1 base and at J to 3 bases, leaving 6 bases not matched to a gene. CDR1 is LGHDT, CDR2 YNNKEL, per germline (reference sequence). This CDR3 is built from 15 residues. The CDR3 protein is CASSQGPAGVYEQYF. CDR3 nucleotide sequence: TGTGCCAGCAGCCAAGGCCCTGCGGGAGTCTACGAGCAGTACTTC.

This clonotype was picked up a small number of times. The chain is built from TRBV4-1 and TRBJ2-7, with D unclear. The CDR3 is 12 amino acids. Germline CDR1 and CDR2: MGHRA and YSYEKL. Between the trimmed V and J ends, which lost 5 bases and 4 bases, there was a span of 9 bases. The CDR3 DNA reads as TGCGCCAGCAGCGAAGGCATTTACGAGCAGTACTTC. This translates into CASSEGIYEQYF.

This clonotype was seen many times. This rearrangement joins TRBV29-1 to TRBJ1-1; D is uncertain. Germline assignment: CDR1 SQVTM and CDR2 ANQGSEA. This CDR3 comprises 14 residues. V was pared by 1 base and J by 7 bases, with 16 bases between. CDR3 in DNA: TGCAGCGTTGAAGGTCGGGGAAGTGGAGGTGAAGCTTTCTTT. Its translation: CSVEGRGSGGEAFF.

This clonotype was observed a handful of times. The chain uses TRBV20-1 and TRBJ2-1, with D tentatively TRBD1 (6 bases). Per the germline V gene, CDR1 is DFQATT and CDR2 is SNEGSKA (reference sequence). The CDR3 spans 15 residues. V was trimmed by 4 bases and J by 6 bases, leaving 19 bases between them. The CDR3 sequence is CSATPGTRAGNEQFF. The CDR3 DNA sequence: TGCAGTGCTACGCCCGGGACACGGGCGGGCAATGAGCAGTTCTTC.

About this clonotype: Germline is not matched at one junction end, which may reflect a read error. The V gene is TRBV7-6, the J gene TRBJ2-7; weak D call: TRBD1 (6 bases). Germline CDR1 and CDR2: SGHVS and FNYEAQ. The CDR3 is 13 amino acids. The CDR3 reads CAISPGQLYEQYF. The CDR3 nucleotides read TGTGCCATCAGCCCTGGACAGCTCTACGAGCAGTACTTC.

The chain combines TRBV11-2 with TRBJ2-3; D perhaps matches TRBD1 (6 bases). The CDR3 sequence is 15 residues long. In germline, CDR1 is SGHAT, CDR2 FQNNGV. Trimming stripped 4 bases from V and 8 bases from J, with 19 bases between. The CDR3 DNA sequence: TGTGCCAGCAGCTCAAGAGACAGGACGCAGACTACGCAGTATTTT. Translation gives CASSSRDRTQTTQYF.

This clonotype has a handful of counts. The chain carries TRBV29-1 and TRBJ1-1; TRBD1 is a possible D gene (5 bases). The CDR3 is made up of 13 amino acids. V was pared by 5 bases and J by 0 bases, with 10 bases between. Germline CDR1 and CDR2: SQVTM and ANQGSEA. The CDR3 nucleotides are TGCAGCGTTCAGGGAACCTTGAACACTGAAGCTTTCTTT. Amino acids: CSVQGTLNTEAFF.

The gene calls are TRBV28 and TRBJ2-1, with D possibly being TRBD1 (5 bases). Trimming took off 6 bases at V and 2 bases at J, with 20 bases between the two ends. From germline, CDR1 is MDHEN and CDR2 SYDVKM. The CDR3 is made up of 17 amino acids. The CDR3: CASSPFGKGLTYNEQFF. CDR3 DNA: TGTGCCAGCAGCCCCTTCGGTAAGGGGCTTACCTACAATGAGCAGTTCTTC.